This T cell receptor beta chain comes out of a study of blood T cell repertoires in COVID-19. About the study: COVID-19 samples collected from the United States, Italy and Spain covered acute and convalescent phases.

As processed by the authors: Estimation of nucleated cell counts relied on the amplification of reference gene primers. Measured with immunoSEQ multiplex PCR; TCRdb has only the in-frame clones, and not every one. V, J and clone size are those of that table, while D and trimming were read from the DNA. The sample has around 99,000 clones, 79% seen once. CDR3 length: 17 amino acids. Germline lookup yields CDR1 SGHTA and CDR2 FQGNSA. V was pared by 2 bases and J by 7 bases, with 10 bases of the junction left unmatched. This TCR was sampled from a woman older than 75 with active or convalescent COVID-19. The chain is built from TRBV7-2 and TRBJ2-1, with 11 bases that match TRBD2. Sequenced: peripheral blood. This CDR3 is CASSLKVASGRLNEQFF. CDR3 nucleotides: TGTGCCAGCAGCTTAAAGGTCGCTAGCGGGAGGTTGAATGAGCAGTTCTTC.